This T cell receptor (beta chain) is drawn from a study of beta chain features in type 1 diabetes. Findings and limits, study-wide: Shorter TCRB CDR3s, moderately but significantly so, marked every one of the four CD4+ subsets in Type 1 diabetes patients.

Note on this clone: Its antigen is not identified. The junction does not match germline at one end; this may be a read error. The sample carries other DNA sequences with the same CDR3.

CDR1 MGHRA and CDR2 YSYEKL come from the germline V gene. The CDR3 is made up of 15 amino acids. Expressed TCRB transcripts got sequenced, as all isolated RNA was reverse transcribed. Clones were sequenced by immunoSEQ multiplex PCR, and TCRdb holds only the in-frame ones, with some missing. Among 150,000 to 200,000 clones, almost 8% were seen once, and the ten largest hold around 0.5%. The TCR comes from a man aged 18 to 29 with type 1 diabetes. V gene TRBV4-1 combines with J gene TRBJ1-5; 9 nucleotides line up with TRBD1. Source material: central memory CD4+ T cells from blood. DNA for the CDR3: TGTGCCAGCAGCAAGTGGACAGGGGACAATCAGCCCCAGCATTTT. Its translation is CASSKWTGDNQPQHF.